The 19 T cell receptor beta chains below all came from one sample that was sequenced in a study of cytomegalovirus exposure and HLA in healthy donors (dated by TCRdb to the late 2010s). Library prep was done by the immunoSEQ multiplex PCR assay. The multiplex PCR relied on a mix of 60 forward primers for TCR Vbeta segments and 13 reverse primers for TCR Jbeta segments. TCRdb's version of the immuneACCESS table is confined to in-frame rearrangements and falls short of the full clone set. An unresolved V gene accounts for under half of the shortfall where checked; the remainder is of unknown origin. The sample yields 100,000 to 150,000 clones; roughly 9.6% were counted once. The biggest ten clones account for roughly 6.4% of the sample. Sequenced material: PBMCs. These receptors were collected from a woman in her forties in good health and CMV-seropositive.

This clone turned up a few times. The chain couples TRBV7-8 to TRBJ1-3; no clear D gene. This CDR3 spans 15 amino acids. Trimming took 5 bases from V and 4 from J, leaving 15 bases between them. Per germline, CDR1 SGHVS and CDR2 FQNEAQ. The CDR3 bases are TGTGCCAGCAGCGATTCACGGGGAGGAGGAAACACCATATATTTT. Translation gives CASSDSRGGGNTIYF.

This clone was seen only once. The gene calls are TRBV19 and TRBJ2-7, with 9 bases that match TRBD1. Looked up from germline, CDR1 is LNHDA and CDR2 is SQIVND (reference sequence). CDR3 length equals 15 residues. V lost 1 base, J lost 5 bases, and 6 bases stayed unmatched. The chain's CDR3 is CASSIVPTGGHEQYF. The CDR3 coding sequence is TGTGCCAGTAGTATAGTCCCGACAGGGGGTCACGAGCAGTACTTC. Full variable domain (missing parts from reference TRBV19 and TRBJ2-7): DGGITQSPKYLFRKEGQNVTLSCEQNLNHDAMYWYRQDPGQGLRLIYYSQIVNDFQKGDIAEGYSVSREKKESFPLTVTSAQKNPTAFYLCASSIVPTGGHEQYFGPGTRLTVT.

This clone was seen a few times. The chain links TRBV25-1 to TRBJ1-2; 12 nucleotides agree with TRBD1. The V gene's germline CDR1 is MGHDK and CDR2 SYGVNS. Trimming took 4 bases from V and 8 from J; bases not matched to a gene: 5. CDR3 length: 14 amino acids. Written as DNA, the CDR3 is TGTGCCAGCAGTGGGGACAGGGGGCCTAGAGGCTACACCTTC. The encoded protein is CASSGDRGPRGYTF.

In its sample, this clone was seen a few times. The chain links TRBV19 to TRBJ2-3; possibly TRBD1 for D (7 bases). The V end lost 3 bases, the J end lost 0 bases, and 13 bases lay between the germline ends. The germline CDR1 and CDR2 sequences are LNHDA and SQIVND (reference sequence). This CDR3 comprises 16 residues. CDR3 residues: CASSMEGALSTDTQYF. CDR3 bases: TGTGCCAGTAGTATGGAGGGGGCGTTGAGCACAGATACGCAGTATTTT.

The genes are TRBV18 and TRBJ2-1, with D uncertain. Germline-derived CDR1 and CDR2 are KGHSH and LQKENI. This CDR3 is built from 16 residues. The V gene lost 2 bases and the J gene lost 0 bases, with 11 bases spanning the gap. For the CDR3, the DNA is TGTGCCAGCTCACCATATGTATCGAGCTCCTACAATGAGCAGTTCTTC. Protein sequence: CASSPYVSSSYNEQFF. Full variable domain (rest looked up from reference TRBV18 and TRBJ2-1): NAGVMQNPRHLVRRRGQEARLRCSPMKGHSHVYWYRQLPEEGLKFMVYLQKENIIDESGMPKERFSAEFPKEGPSILRIQQVVRGDSAAYFCASSPYVSSSYNEQFFGPGTRLTVL.

This clone has only a few counts. V is TRBV5-1 and J is TRBJ2-2; TRBD2 aligns across 9 bases. CDR3 length: 14 amino acids. Germline assignment: CDR1 SGHRS and CDR2 YFSETQ. V lost 3 bases, J lost 7 bases, and 4 bases stayed unmatched. The DNA for the CDR3 is TGCGCCAGCAGCTCGCGGGAGGGCGGCGGGGAGCTGTTTTTT. Encoded protein: CASSSREGGGELFF.

The chain couples TRBV6-1 to TRBJ2-7; a possible D gene is TRBD1 (6 bases). This CDR3 is built from 15 residues. V was clipped by 2 bases and J by 6 bases, with 17 bases between them. Germline lookup yields CDR1 MNHNS and CDR2 SASEGT. The CDR3 DNA is TGTGCCAGCAGTGAAATGGCGTTGGGCAGGGGCGAGCAGTACTTC. Its translation: CASSEMALGRGEQYF.

This clone has more than one count but fewer than ten. This chain uses TRBV18 with TRBJ2-7, with 7 bases aligning to TRBD1. Germline CDR1 KGHSH, CDR2 LQKENI. V was clipped by 3 bases and J by 2 bases; unmatched bases: 7. The CDR3 totals 15 residues. The CDR3 spells CASSPGTAKAYEQYF. CDR3 DNA sequence: TGTGCCAGCTCACCGGGGACAGCGAAAGCCTACGAGCAGTACTTC.

This sequence joins TRBV6-6 and TRBJ2-7; 9 bases are shared with TRBD2. The V segment lost 5 bases and the J segment 1 base; nucleotides outside the gene matches: 6. Germline V gene sequence: CDR1 MNHNY, CDR2 SVGAGI (reference sequence). The CDR3 length is 15 residues. The CDR3 nucleotides read TGTGCCAGCAGTAGTAGCGGGGGCCAGTCCTACGAGCAGTACTTC. Translated: CASSSSGGQSYEQYF.

This chain connects TRBV19 to TRBJ1-3, with 8 bases fitting TRBD1. V dropped 3 bases and J dropped 3; count of bases not matched to a gene: 7. The CDR3 spans 16 residues. CDR1 is LNHDA, CDR2 SQIVND, per germline (reference sequence). CDR3 sequence: CASSIPTGVVGNTIYF. The CDR3 nucleotides read TGTGCCAGTAGTATCCCGACAGGGGTGGTTGGAAACACCATATATTTT.

This sequence joins TRBV12-2 and TRBJ2-3; the D call in the table, TRBD2, was not verified against the DNA. TRBV12-2 constitutes a pseudogene. The CDR3 sequence is 13 residues long. CDR3 DNA sequence: TGTGCAAGTCGCAGAGGTAGCACAGATACGCAGTATTTT. Translated: CASRRGSTDTQYF.

This clone was recorded a few times. The V gene is TRBV18, the J gene TRBJ1-1, with 10 positions matching TRBD1. The trim removed 3 bases at V and 3 bases at J, leaving 7 bases unmatched. The length of the CDR3 is 16 residues. CDR1 is KGHSH, CDR2 LQKENI, per germline. This CDR3 reads CASSPRQGARDTEAFF. The CDR3 nucleotides read TGTGCCAGCTCACCTCGACAGGGGGCTAGGGACACTGAAGCTTTCTTT.

In this sample, this clone turned up a few times. This rearrangement joins TRBV5-4 to TRBJ1-2; 8 positions match TRBD1. This CDR3 contains 14 residues. The germline CDR1 and CDR2 sequences are SGHNT and YYREEE (reference sequence). Trimming removed 4 bases from V and 4 bases from J; junction bases left unmatched: 6. The CDR3 DNA reads TGTGCCAGCAGCAATGCAGGGGGCCTCTATGGCTACACCTTC. Residues: CASSNAGGLYGYTF.

Here the CDR3 reads CASNTGTGGSYGYTF. The CDR3 region has the DNA TGTGCCAGCAATACCGGGACAGGGGGAAGCTATGGCTACACCTTC. This chain links TRBV6-5 with TRBJ1-2, with 11 bases identical to TRBD1. Per the germline V gene, CDR1 is MNHEY and CDR2 is SVGAGI. V was clipped by 7 bases and J by 4 bases; unmatched bases: 8. This CDR3 has 15 amino acids.

The rearrangement uses TRBV5-6 and TRBJ1-2; D perhaps matches TRBD1 (5 bases). Germline CDR1 SGHDT, CDR2 YYEEEE. V was trimmed by 2 bases and J by 4 bases, leaving 15 bases between them. This CDR3 has 15 residues. The CDR3 here is CASSFRAETFYGYTF. The CDR3 DNA follows: TGTGCCAGCAGCTTCAGGGCGGAAACTTTCTATGGCTACACCTTC. Looking up the rest from reference TRBV5-6 and TRBJ1-2 gives the full variable domain: DAGVTQSPTHLIKTRGQQVTLRCSPKSGHDTVSWYQQALGQGPQFIFQYYEEEERQRGNFPDRFSGHQFPNYSSELNVNALLLGDSALYLCASSFRAETFYGYTFGSGTRLTVV.

A few counts support this clone. This chain links TRBV10-3 with TRBJ2-6; D is uncertain. Germline V gene lookup returns CDR1 ENHRY and CDR2 SYGVKD. CDR3 size: 18 residues. V was trimmed by 0 bases and J by 0 bases, leaving 12 bases between them. The CDR3 spells CAISESLRPPSGANVLTF. The CDR3 coding sequence is TGTGCCATCAGTGAGTCCTTGCGGCCCCCCTCTGGGGCCAACGTCCTGACTTTC.

This clone was observed a handful of times. One end of the junction is discordant with germline, which a read error may explain. The chain carries TRBV15 and TRBJ2-5; unclear D gene. The germline gives CDR1 LNHNV, CDR2 YYDKDF (reference sequence). The CDR3 runs to 15 residues. The CDR3 here is CATSRDLAGEEAQYF. The CDR3 DNA reads as TGTGCCACCAGCAGAGATCTGGCTGGCGAAGAGGCCCAGTACTTC.

This clone came up a few times. This sample includes further DNA sequences coding for the same CDR3. This chain joins TRBV10-1 and TRBJ1-5; 10 nucleotides line up with TRBD1. The CDR3 covers 17 residues. Germline CDR1 and CDR2: WNHNN and SYGVQD (reference sequence). V shed 5 bases and J 3 bases; nucleotides not matched to a gene: 10. This CDR3 is CASSTPGTGDNNQPQHF. CDR3 coding DNA: TGCGCCAGCAGTACCCCGGGGACAGGGGACAACAATCAGCCCCAGCATTTT.

This clone was detected only a few times. The chain links TRBV5-4 to TRBJ2-2; 8 nucleotides line up with TRBD2. V lost 3 bases, J lost 6 bases, and 16 bases stayed unmatched. Germline V gives CDR1 SGHNT, CDR2 YYREEE (reference sequence). This CDR3 has 18 residues. The CDR3 loop is CASSSTGRGGGDPGELFF. The CDR3 DNA follows: TGTGCCAGCAGCTCCACCGGACGGGGGGGTGGGGACCCCGGGGAGCTGTTTTTT.